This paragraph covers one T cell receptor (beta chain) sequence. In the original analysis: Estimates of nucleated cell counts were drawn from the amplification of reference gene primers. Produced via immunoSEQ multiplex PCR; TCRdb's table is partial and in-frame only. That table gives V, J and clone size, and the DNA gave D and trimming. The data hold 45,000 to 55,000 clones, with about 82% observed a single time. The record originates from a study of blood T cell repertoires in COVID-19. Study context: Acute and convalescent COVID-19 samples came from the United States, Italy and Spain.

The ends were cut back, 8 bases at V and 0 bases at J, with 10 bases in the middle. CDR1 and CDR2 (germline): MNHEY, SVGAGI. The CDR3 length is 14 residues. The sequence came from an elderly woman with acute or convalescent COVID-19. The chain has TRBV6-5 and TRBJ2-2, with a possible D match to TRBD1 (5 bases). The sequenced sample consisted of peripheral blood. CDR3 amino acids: CASATGPNTGELFF. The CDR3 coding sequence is TGTGCCAGCGCAACAGGCCCGAACACCGGGGAGCTGTTTTTT.